One sample yielded the 7 T cell receptor beta chains listed below, sequenced in a study of blood T cell repertoires in COVID-19. The protocol was immunoSEQ multiplex PCR, while the TCRdb copy is restricted to in-frame clones and leaves out a portion. This table has 300,000 to 350,000 clones, approximately 91% appearing once. The specimen sequenced was PBMCs or T cells enriched from blood (not recorded which). The receptors shown here come from a woman aged 25 to 39 who had been exposed to COVID-19.

CDR3 DNA: TGTGCCAGCAGCGTAGGTGGGACAGCAAACACCGGGGAGCTGTTTTTT. It codes for CASSVGGTANTGELFF. This chain connects TRBV9 to TRBJ2-2; 7 nucleotides agree with TRBD1. The CDR3 has 16 residues. CDR1 is SGDLS, CDR2 YYNGEE, per germline. J gave up 2 bases and V 0 bases, and 4 bases lay outside the gene matches.

This rearrangement joins TRBV18 to TRBJ1-1; a weak D match, TRBD1 (6 bases). The length of the CDR3 is 14 residues. Germline V gives CDR1 KGHSH, CDR2 LQKENI. The V end was cut by 2 bases, the J end by 0 bases, with 7 bases between. The CDR3 bases are TGTGCCAGCTCACCAAAGGGGGTGAACACTGAAGCTTTCTTT. This sequence encodes CASSPKGVNTEAFF.

This chain links TRBV29-1 with TRBJ2-2; no definite D call. The CDR3 spans 14 residues. CDR1 is SQVTM and CDR2 is ANQGSEA in the germline V gene. With 4 bases removed from V and 0 bases from J, the gap between germline ends came to 9 bases. CDR3: CSVVLAPNTGELFF. CDR3 in DNA: TGCAGCGTTGTTTTAGCTCCGAACACCGGGGAGCTGTTTTTT.

V usage is TRBV4-3 and J usage is TRBJ2-3; the D is unclear. V shed 0 bases and J shed 3 bases, with 4 bases lying between them. The V gene's germline CDR1 is LGHNA and CDR2 YSLEER. CDR3 length: 13 residues. In DNA form, the CDR3 reads TGCGCCAGCAGCCAAGAGAGTACAGATACGCAGTATTTT. Its translation: CASSQESTDTQYF.

The chain combines TRBV5-1 with TRBJ1-1, with 7 bases fitting TRBD1. The trim removed 6 bases at V and 0 bases at J, leaving 2 bases unmatched. The CDR3 length is 13 residues. Germline assignment: CDR1 SGHRS and CDR2 YFSETQ. CDR3 DNA sequence: TGCGCCAGCACGGGACAGATGAACACTGAAGCTTTCTTT. Protein product: CASTGQMNTEAFF.

The chain recombines TRBV5-1 with TRBJ2-5, with TRBD2 identical over 11 bases. The CDR3 spans 16 residues. V shed 0 bases and J 3 bases; nucleotides not matched to a gene: 4. Germline V gene lookup returns CDR1 SGHRS and CDR2 YFSETQ. Written as DNA, the CDR3 is TGCGCCAGCAGCTTGGCTGTTAGCGGGGGGGAAGAGACCCAGTACTTC. Translated: CASSLAVSGGEETQYF.

The chain recombines TRBV6-5 with TRBJ2-1; D gene unclear. The germline gives CDR1 MNHEY, CDR2 SVGAGI. The V end lost 6 bases, the J end lost 6 bases, and 12 bases lay between the germline ends. This CDR3 region has 13 residues. CDR3 sequence: CASRKLKRNEQFF. The CDR3 coding sequence is TGTGCCAGCAGGAAACTGAAACGCAATGAGCAGTTCTTC.